The table lists the clone carrying this T cell receptor (beta chain) with a few counts. This CDR3 has 13 amino acids. Per the germline V gene, CDR1 is SGHRS and CDR2 is YFSETQ. Trimming took 6 bases from V and 5 from J, leaving 14 bases between them. This entry is derived from a study of response to subunit inactivated influenza vaccine. TCRdb analysed the RT-PCR reads with MiXCR anew, one entry per CDR3 protein. This sample has about 650,000 distinct CDR3 sequences; 15% to 19% occur once, and the top ten carry roughly 10%. The chain joins TRBV5-1 to TRBJ2-5; D is perhaps TRBD1 (6 bases). This sample comprised PBMCs from blood, obtained 12 days after vaccination. The TCR was taken from a man aged 50 or older who received an inactivated influenza vaccine. CDR3 coding DNA: TGCGCCAGCACTATTCAGGGGACCGAGACCCAGTACTTC. Its protein is CASTIQGTETQYF.